This T cell receptor (beta chain) derives from a study of identical twins. The V and J ends lost 4 bases and 5 bases respectively, with 11 bases between them. The CDR3 runs 13 residues. Germline CDR1 reads LGHDT; CDR2 reads YNNKEL (reference sequence). TCRdb analysed the 5' RACE reads with MiXCR anew, one entry per CDR3 protein. The sample consists of 400,000 to 550,000 distinct CDR3 sequences, 24% of them appearing once. These sequences were also reported in another study, on T cells expressing NK-cell markers.

This sequence was found in a woman between 18 and 29 years old in good health. Sequenced: CD4+ T cells sorted from blood. This chain connects TRBV3-1 to TRBJ1-2; no clear D. The CDR3 DNA is TGTGCCAGCAGCCCAAGGGCGCAGTATGGCTACACCTTC. Its protein is CASSPRAQYGYTF.